The 29 T cell receptor beta chains in this list originate from one sample, sequenced in a study of cytomegalovirus exposure and HLA in healthy donors. 60 Vbeta and 13 Jbeta primers were used in PCR. Clones were read by immunoSEQ multiplex PCR, and TCRdb kept only the in-frame ones, dropping some. In the table there are some 130,000 clones, just under 80% of which are singletons. The source material was PBMCs. These receptors all come from a woman younger than 35 in good health and CMV-seronegative.

The CDR3 loop reads CASSWDRGLSTEAFF. The DNA for the CDR3 is TGTGCCAGTAGTTGGGACAGGGGGCTGAGCACTGAAGCTTTCTTT. The chain combines TRBV19 with TRBJ1-1, with 12 nucleotides matching TRBD1. The junction had 5 bases not matched to a gene; V was cut back by 5 bases and J by 4 bases. This CDR3 spans 15 amino acids. CDR1 and CDR2 (germline): LNHDA, SQIVND (reference sequence).

V gene TRBV30 combines with J gene TRBJ2-7, with D maybe TRBD2 (5 bases). The V and J ends lost 4 bases and 3 bases respectively, with 22 bases between them. The CDR3 loop spans 16 amino acids. From germline, CDR1 is GTSNPN and CDR2 SVGIG (reference sequence). In nucleotides, the CDR3 is TGTGCCTGGATTTTCCGACGGGGAAAGATTGTCTACGAGCAGTACTTC. Its protein product is CAWIFRRGKIVYEQYF.

The gene calls are TRBV6-1 and TRBJ1-2; 9 nucleotides agree with TRBD1. The junction had 10 bases not matched to a gene; V was cut back by 7 bases and J by 4 bases. The CDR3 loop spans 15 amino acids. Germline lookup yields CDR1 MNHNS and CDR2 SASEGT. For the CDR3, the DNA is TGTGCCAGCACCTTAGCCGGGACAGGGACCTATGGCTACACCTTC. Its translation: CASTLAGTGTYGYTF.

The chain links TRBV29-1 to TRBJ1-2, with TRBD1 matching over 7 bases. V shed 2 bases, J shed 8 bases, and the junction held 20 bases outside the gene matches. The CDR3 is made up of 17 amino acids. Germline values: CDR1 SQVTM, CDR2 ANQGSEA. This CDR3 is CSVEMGVSGTVWGGYTF. DNA of the CDR3: TGCAGCGTTGAAATGGGGGTATCCGGGACAGTGTGGGGCGGCTACACCTTC.

The J gene is TRBJ2-3, the V gene TRBV15; a possible D gene is TRBD2 (5 bases). V was cut by 2 bases and J by 4 bases, with 19 bases left in between. Germline V gene lookup returns CDR1 LNHNV and CDR2 YYDKDF (reference sequence). The CDR3 sequence is 17 residues long. In DNA form, the CDR3 reads TGTGCCACCAGCAGAAGGTTGCCCGGACTCGTGGCAGATACGCAGTATTTT. Translating gives CATSRRLPGLVADTQYF.

This chain connects TRBV6-1 to TRBJ1-5, with 7 bases lining up with TRBD1. Trimming removed 3 bases from V and 1 base from J; junction bases left unmatched: 3. The CDR3 runs 15 residues. Looked up from germline, CDR1 is MNHNS and CDR2 is SASEGT. This CDR3 reads CASSETGRSNQPQHF. The CDR3 bases are TGTGCCAGCAGTGAGACAGGGAGGAGCAATCAGCCCCAGCATTTT.

V usage is TRBV2 and J usage is TRBJ2-1; 9 nucleotides match TRBD1. Germline V gene sequence: CDR1 SNHLY, CDR2 FYNNEI. The CDR3 is 15 residues long. V trimming: 5 bases; J trimming: 3 bases; junction bases outside the gene matches: 5. CDR3 sequence reads: CASSTDRGLYNEQFF. CDR3 DNA sequence: TGTGCCAGCAGTACGGACAGGGGACTCTACAATGAGCAGTTCTTC.

V and J are TRBV30 and TRBJ1-2; D gene unclear. CDR1 is GTSNPN and CDR2 is SVGIG in the germline V gene (reference sequence). Trimming shortened V by 5 bases and J by 5 bases, and 15 bases separated the two germline ends. CDR3 length: 13 amino acids. The CDR3 reads CAWFPRVSYGYTF. DNA for the CDR3: TGTGCCTGGTTCCCGAGGGTGTCTTATGGCTACACCTTC.

The chain combines TRBV7-9 with TRBJ2-7, with D perhaps matching TRBD2 (6 bases). The CDR3 consists of 16 residues. V gave up 7 bases and J gave up 3 bases, with 22 bases separating them. The V gene's germline CDR1 is SEHNR and CDR2 FQNEAQ (reference sequence). The CDR3 region is CASTPGVAERLYEQYF. The CDR3 nucleotides read TGTGCCAGCACCCCTGGGGTAGCGGAGCGCCTCTACGAGCAGTACTTC.

The V gene is TRBV27, the J gene TRBJ2-3; 12 bases match TRBD2. CDR3 size: 15 residues. The junction had 9 bases not matched to a gene; V was cut back by 7 bases and J by 7 bases. Looked up from germline, CDR1 is MNHEY and CDR2 is SMNVEV (reference sequence). The CDR3 region has the DNA TGTGCCAGCAAATTCCGACTAGCGGGAGCGTATACGCAGTATTTT. Its translation is CASKFRLAGAYTQYF.

The chain combines TRBV30 with TRBJ1-2; 7 bases line up with TRBD1. Looked up from germline, CDR1 is GTSNPN and CDR2 is SVGIG (reference sequence). Unmatched junction bases numbered 19, after V lost 5 bases and J lost 4 bases. The CDR3 sequence is 17 residues long. This CDR3 reads CAWSRDSQHHYAYGYTF. In nucleotides, the CDR3 is TGTGCCTGGTCCCGGGACAGCCAACATCACTACGCCTATGGCTACACCTTC.

The CDR3 DNA sequence: TGTGCCTGGGGACAAGAACTGAACACTGAAGCTTTCTTT. Protein: CAWGQELNTEAFF. The V gene is TRBV30, the J gene TRBJ1-1; D possibly corresponds to TRBD1 (5 bases). Germline CDR1 GTSNPN, CDR2 SVGIG (reference sequence). Trimming took 5 bases from V and 0 from J, leaving 10 bases between them. This CDR3 has 13 amino acids.

V gene TRBV5-1 combines with J gene TRBJ2-1; a possible D gene is TRBD2 (5 bases). Germline V lookup: CDR1 SGHRS, CDR2 YFSETQ. The CDR3 is 14 amino acids. V shed 4 bases and J shed 8 bases, with 16 bases lying between them. In DNA form, the CDR3 reads TGCGCCAGCAGCCCCATGAGCGGACCAGATGAGCAGTTCTTC. It encodes CASSPMSGPDEQFF.

The chain is built from TRBV9 and TRBJ2-2, with TRBD1 matching over 9 bases. This CDR3 has 15 residues. Germline loops: CDR1 SGDLS, CDR2 YYNGEE. J gave up 6 bases and V 4 bases, and 7 bases lay outside the gene matches. CDR3 nucleotides: TGTGCCAGCAGCTCTTGGACAGGGGAAGCCGGGGAGCTGTTTTTT. Translation: CASSSWTGEAGELFF.

The chain has TRBV6-1 and TRBJ1-1; TRBD1 agrees at 8 bases. The CDR3 sequence is 13 residues long. The J segment lost 12 bases and the V segment lost 5 bases, leaving 11 bases of the junction unmatched. CDR1 and CDR2 (germline): MNHNS, SASEGT. CDR3 protein: CASSSPQGAGSFF. The CDR3 DNA is TGTGCCAGCAGTTCCCCTCAGGGGGCTGGGTCTTTCTTT.

The chain has TRBV6-4 and TRBJ2-3; D uncertain. CDR3 length: 13 amino acids. Trimming shortened V by 4 bases and J by 6 bases, and 11 bases separated the two germline ends. Per germline, CDR1 MRHNA and CDR2 SNTAGT. CDR3 nucleotides: TGTGCCAGCAGTGTCAACGAGCTGGATACGCAGTATTTT. Its protein is CASSVNELDTQYF.

The chain couples TRBV6-4 to TRBJ1-4; no reliable D call. The CDR3 consists of 15 residues. V gave up 3 bases and J gave up 0 bases, with 8 bases separating them. CDR1 and CDR2 from the germline V gene are MRHNA and SNTAGT. DNA for the CDR3: TGTGCCAGCAGTGAAGGAGGAACAACTAATGAAAAACTGTTTTTT. Protein product: CASSEGGTTNEKLFF.

This clone has just one count. The V and J genes are TRBV6-5 and TRBJ2-7, with D possibly being TRBD2 (6 bases). The CDR3 totals 14 residues. The V end lost 6 bases, the J end lost 3 bases, and 15 bases lay between the germline ends. Germline V gene lookup returns CDR1 MNHEY and CDR2 SVGAGI. CDR3 sequence (DNA): TGTGCCAGCAGACGCCGACTGGGACTCTACGAGCAGTACTTC. Translating it yields CASRRRLGLYEQYF.

V usage is TRBV30 and J usage is TRBJ1-2; 8 bases map to TRBD1. Germline CDR1 reads GTSNPN; CDR2 reads SVGIG (reference sequence). The CDR3 has 16 residues. After removal of 0 bases from V and 4 bases from J, the junction contained 10 bases not matched to a gene. The CDR3 here is CAWSVLNRGALYGYTF. DNA of the CDR3: TGTGCCTGGAGTGTACTAAACAGGGGGGCCCTCTATGGCTACACCTTC.

The chain couples TRBV7-6 to TRBJ1-2, with 7 bases aligning to TRBD1. Germline V gene data show CDR1 as SGHVS and CDR2 as FNYEAQ. The CDR3 covers 15 residues. V shed 1 base, J shed 2 bases, and the junction held 4 bases outside the gene matches. The CDR3 spells CASSLDAGGNYGYTF. Here the CDR3 DNA reads TGTGCCAGCAGCTTAGATGCAGGGGGAAACTATGGCTACACCTTC.

The V and J genes are TRBV27 and TRBJ2-7; 11 bases are a match to TRBD1. The CDR3 consists of 14 residues. Trimming at V came to 6 bases and at J to 6 bases, leaving 7 bases not matched to a gene. CDR1 is MNHEY, CDR2 SMNVEV, per germline (reference sequence). In DNA, the CDR3 is TGTGCCAGCAGCTGGACAGGGGGCGAAGGCGAGCAGTACTTC. Its translation is CASSWTGGEGEQYF.

This clone was seen a few times. CDR3 sequence (DNA): TGTGCCAGCAGTGAATCGGGGGGTGCTGGTGGCTACACCTTC. Its protein is CASSESGGAGGYTF. The chain has TRBV6-1 and TRBJ1-2, with D possibly TRBD1 on 5 matching bases. The CDR3 has 14 amino acids. The ends were cut back, 2 bases at V and 7 bases at J, with 14 bases in the middle. Germline CDR1 MNHNS, CDR2 SASEGT.

This clone appeared once. This sequence joins TRBV6-5 and TRBJ2-7; 10 positions agree with TRBD1. V was clipped by 4 bases and J by 0 bases; unmatched bases: 3. The CDR3 spans 15 residues. In germline, CDR1 is MNHEY, CDR2 SVGAGI. The CDR3 protein is CASSSGTGVSYEQYF. CDR3 nucleotide sequence: TGTGCCAGCAGTTCCGGGACAGGGGTCTCCTACGAGCAGTACTTC.

V is TRBV5-1 and J is TRBJ1-1, with TRBD1 as a possible D gene (5 bases). Germline V gives CDR1 SGHRS, CDR2 YFSETQ. The CDR3 runs to 15 residues. V lost 2 bases and J lost 4, with 15 bases in between. CDR3 loop: CASSFQGRDGTEAFF. CDR3 sequence (DNA): TGCGCCAGCAGCTTTCAAGGCAGGGATGGCACTGAAGCTTTCTTT.

There are a few counts of this clone. This CDR3 is CASSLWGQMNTEAFF. The CDR3 DNA is TGCGCCAGCAGCTTGTGGGGACAGATGAACACTGAAGCTTTCTTT. The chain is built from TRBV5-1 and TRBJ1-1; 7 bases agree with TRBD1. V lost 1 base, J lost 0 bases, and 3 bases stayed unmatched. The CDR3 sequence is 15 residues long. The germline gives CDR1 SGHRS, CDR2 YFSETQ.

The V gene is TRBV30, the J gene TRBJ2-7; 14 bases agree with TRBD2. With 3 bases clipped from V and 3 bases from J, the junction kept 13 bases outside the gene matches. There are 18 residues in the CDR3. In germline, CDR1 is GTSNPN, CDR2 SVGIG (reference sequence). CDR3 DNA sequence: TGTGCCTGGAGGGTTAAATTCGGACTAGCGGGAGGAGGCTACGAGCAGTACTTC. Its protein product is CAWRVKFGLAGGGYEQYF. Variable domain in full (rest from reference TRBV30 and TRBJ2-7): SQTIHQWPATLVQPVGSPLSLECTVEGTSNPNLYWYRQAAGRGLQLLFYSVGIGQISSEVPQNLSASRPQDRQFILSSKKLLLSDSGFYLCAWRVKFGLAGGGYEQYFGPGTRLTVT.

The V gene is TRBV30, the J gene TRBJ1-3, with D perhaps matching TRBD1 (6 bases). The germline gives CDR1 GTSNPN, CDR2 SVGIG (reference sequence). Trimming removed 4 bases at V and 2 bases at J, with 9 bases between. The CDR3 length is 13 residues. CDR3 in DNA: TGTGCCTGGACTACAGGGCCTGGAAACACCATATATTTT. Its translation: CAWTTGPGNTIYF.

This chain connects TRBV4-1 to TRBJ2-7; D is possibly TRBD2 (7 bases). Germline-derived CDR1 and CDR2 are MGHRA and YSYEKL. The germline V and J ends were trimmed by 3 bases and 5 bases, with 14 bases remaining between them. The CDR3 extends over 14 amino acids. In DNA, the CDR3 is TGCGCCAGCAGCCAGAAGGGGGGGTACGACGAGCAGTACTTC. Protein: CASSQKGGYDEQYF.

The chain employs TRBV27 and TRBJ2-7, with D uncertain. Germline CDR1 and CDR2: MNHEY and SMNVEV (reference sequence). The CDR3 has 13 residues. V was trimmed by 4 bases and J by 1 base, leaving 8 bases between them. The CDR3 DNA reads as TGTGCCAGCAGTTCCCTTAAATCCTACGAGCAGTACTTC. Translating it yields CASSSLKSYEQYF.